What follows describes a single T cell receptor beta chain. The clone's antigen remains unknown. Base qualities are not recorded, but no much larger clone differs from it by a single base. The sample belongs to a study of blood T cell repertoires in COVID-19 (dated by TCRdb to 2020 to 2021). The study in broad terms: Collaborator samples came from the United States, Italy and Spain and covered acute and convalescent phases of COVID-19. Samples came from the ongoing ImmuneRACE study (first 160 participants) plus 1,254 subjects from 6 global collaborators. The repertoires were made available in a free public database intended to serve as a resource for research on the immune response to SARS-CoV-2. Subjects who had been exposed to COVID-19, were actively infected with it, or had recovered from it provided the deeply sampled blood TCRbeta repertoires that made up the dataset. Sample metadata almost always included a de-identified subject ID, COVID-19 status, age in years and sex. The prospective study material was composed of cDNA or gDNA derived from T cells, B-cell-depleted T cells, or PBMCs. Where available, HLA class I and class II types were taken from metadata supplied by the sample provider and were not determined by assay-based typing.

TCRbeta CDR3 regions were amplified from genomic DNA using the immunoSEQ Assay, a bias-controlled multiplex PCR. The original pipeline was this. Within the assay, amplification of reference gene primers was used to estimate how many nucleated cells each sample contained. To quantify the absolute abundance of each unique TCRbeta CDR3 rearrangement, sequence reads were collapsed and filtered. For each sample, productive Simpson clonality was calculated as the square root of Simpson's diversity index across productive rearrangements. As stored in TCRdb, this immuneACCESS dataset retains in-frame rearrangements with V and J assigned. A fraction of the clones does not appear; measured against another copy, unresolved V genes explain less than half of the discrepancy, and the remainder lacks a known reason. V and J calls and clone size are copied from that table; D and trimming were computed from the DNA. The sample includes 150,000 to 200,000 clones, with more than 70% observed a single time. Around 5.9% of the sample goes to the ten largest clones.

Participants in the prospective study were aged about 18 to 95 years, lived in about two dozen United States geographic areas, and enrolled through a virtual design. In the prospective study, cohorts were assigned on the basis of participant-reported clinical history obtained from a screening survey and a study questionnaire. ImmuneRACE Cohort 3 recovered participants were defined by two consecutive negative NP/OP PCR tests, healthcare professional clearance, or symptom resolution. In the prospective study, whole blood, serum and a nasopharyngeal or oropharyngeal swab were collected from each participant by mobile phlebotomists. Additional blood draws and questionnaires over an approximately two-month period could optionally be provided by prospective study participants. Prospective study blood samples were shipped either frozen or at room temperature before DNA extraction. For CDR1 and CDR2, the germline V gene (reference sequence) lists GTSNPN and SVGIG. The germline ends are 8 bases apart after V is trimmed by 1 base and J by 1 base. The CDR3 sequence holds 14 residues, the cysteine and phenylalanine included. CDR3 DNA is the only sequence kept; it has 42 bases, read in frame from the first base.

The investigation overall reported the following: Clinical and demographic metadata were provided uncurated, with the amount varying by source and participant.

The sample comprised PBMCs or T cells enriched from blood (not recorded which). The sequence was obtained from a man between 35 and 55 years old who had recovered from COVID-19. Recombination joined TRBV30 with TRBJ2-1; a weak D assignment points to TRBD1 (5 bases agree). The CDR3 protein sequence reads: CAWSGRVSYNEQFF. The DNA sequence reads TGTGCCTGGAGTGGCAGGGTGTCCTACAATGAGCAGTTCTTC.